Below are 20 T cell receptor beta chains sequenced from a single sample in a study of T-cell reconstitution after alpha-beta-depleted transplantation in children. Notes on the study in general: Newly made T cells mostly supplied T-cell counts and diversity one year after transplant.

It was with unique molecular identifiers that the TCRbeta library was prepared. MiXCR, applied by TCRdb to the PCR reads, yields one record per CDR3 protein. The sample has 250,000 to 300,000 distinct CDR3 sequences, about 7.3% seen once; the top ten hold approximately 8.6%. Antigens of these TCRs are unknown. The sequenced sample was peripheral blood, obtained 360 days after TCRalphabeta/CD19-depleted stem cell transplant. These TCRs come from a female patient between 2 and 15 years old who had a stem cell transplant for Fanconi anemia, so the T cells may come from the graft donor.

This clonotype was found many times. CDR3 nucleotides: TGCGCCAGCAGTGATGGCGGGAGGTCAGATACGCAGTATTTT. Translated, it gives CASSDGGRSDTQYF. V and J are TRBV10-1 and TRBJ2-3; 8 nucleotides align to TRBD2. The CDR3 consists of 14 residues. In germline, CDR1 is WNHNN, CDR2 SYGVQD (reference sequence). V was pared by 3 bases and J by 4 bases, with 3 bases of the junction left unmatched.

This chain links TRBV12-3 or TRBV12-4 with TRBJ1-5; the D gene is possibly TRBD1 (5 bases). This CDR3 is 16 amino acids long. V was trimmed by 7 bases and J by 5 bases, leaving 21 bases between them. This CDR3 reads CASTQGPLWGDQPQHF. The CDR3 nucleotides read TGTGCCAGCACCCAGGGACCTCTATGGGGCGATCAGCCCCAGCATTTT.

This clonotype was counted ten times or more. The rearrangement joins TRBV2 to TRBJ2-6, with D perhaps given as TRBD1 or TRBD2 (5 bases each). Germline V gene data show CDR1 as SNHLY and CDR2 as FYNNEI. Trimming left V 4 bases short and J 0 bases short, with 22 bases between. The CDR3 covers 20 residues. CDR3 sequence (DNA): TGTGCCAGCAGTGGCCAATTACTAGACAGCCCCATCTCTGGGGCCAACGTCCTGACTTTC. This encodes CASSGQLLDSPISGANVLTF.

This clonotype was seen more than once but under ten times. V gene TRBV11-2 combines with J gene TRBJ2-5; 8 bases align to TRBD2. This CDR3 contains 17 residues. Trimming at V came to 0 bases and at J to 0 bases, leaving 6 bases not matched to a gene. CDR1 and CDR2 from the germline V gene are SGHAT and FQNNGV. CDR3 protein: CASSLDREGGNQETQYF. CDR3 DNA: TGTGCCAGCAGCTTAGATCGGGAGGGGGGGAACCAAGAGACCCAGTACTTC.

This clonotype occurred a few times. The chain recombines TRBV11-2 with TRBJ2-5; 7 positions agree with TRBD2. Unmatched junction bases numbered 5, after V lost 0 bases and J lost 4 bases. The CDR3 runs to 15 residues. From germline, CDR1 is SGHAT and CDR2 FQNNGV. DNA for the CDR3: TGTGCCAGCAGCTTAGAAGCGGGACGGCCAGAGACCCAGTACTTC. Translated: CASSLEAGRPETQYF.

This chain joins TRBV6-1 and TRBJ2-7; 15 positions match TRBD2. This CDR3 comprises 17 residues. The germline gives CDR1 MNHNS, CDR2 SASEGT. J gave up 2 bases and V 7 bases, and 9 bases lay outside the gene matches. CDR3 loop: CASNGLAGGPQAYEQYF. In DNA, the CDR3 is TGTGCCAGCAATGGACTAGCGGGAGGGCCCCAGGCCTACGAGCAGTACTTC.

The table lists this clonotype with a few counts. This rearrangement joins TRBV28 to TRBJ1-5; possible D gene TRBD1, 6 bases. Looked up from germline, CDR1 is MDHEN and CDR2 is SYDVKM. The V end was cut by 6 bases, the J end by 1 base, with 22 bases between. CDR3 length: 18 residues. In DNA form, the CDR3 reads TGTGCCAGCAGCCCTCCCACAGGGTATGGTACAAGCAATCAGCCCCAGCATTTT. It translates to CASSPPTGYGTSNQPQHF.

Many counts were recorded for this clonotype. The rearrangement joins TRBV3-1 to TRBJ2-3; 9 nucleotides agree with TRBD2. The V segment lost 4 bases and the J segment 2 bases; nucleotides outside the gene matches: 4. In germline, CDR1 is LGHDT, CDR2 YNNKEL (reference sequence). The CDR3 extends over 15 amino acids. CDR3 protein: CASSLSGGVTDTQYF. The DNA for the CDR3 is TGTGCCAGCAGCCTTAGCGGGGGAGTCACAGATACGCAGTATTTT.

V gene TRBV4-2 combines with J gene TRBJ1-3; D may be TRBD1 (6 bases). The V and J ends lost 4 bases and 5 bases respectively, with 24 bases between them. The CDR3 sequence is 18 residues long. The germline V gene has CDR1 LGHNA and CDR2 YNFKEQ. This chain's CDR3 is CASSRLMGLGGARNTIYF. CDR3 sequence (DNA): TGTGCCAGCAGCCGACTAATGGGGCTGGGGGGGGCGAGAAACACCATATATTTT.

This clonotype showed up many times. The rearrangement joins TRBV20-1 to TRBJ2-3; no clear D. With 3 bases removed from V and 2 bases from J, the gap between germline ends came to 18 bases. The CDR3 spans 16 residues. Germline V gene lookup returns CDR1 DFQATT and CDR2 SNEGSKA (reference sequence). CDR3 DNA sequence: TGCAGTGCTAGCGATCCCCGACTCCAGGCCACAGATACGCAGTATTTT. Its protein product is CSASDPRLQATDTQYF.

There are a few counts of this clonotype. V gene TRBV5-5 combines with J gene TRBJ2-2; 7 positions match TRBD1. Germline V gene data show CDR1 as SGHKS and CDR2 as YYEKEE (reference sequence). Trimming at V came to 2 bases and at J to 1 base, leaving 5 bases not matched to a gene. The CDR3 covers 16 residues. CDR3 protein: CASSLGYRGNTGELFF. As DNA, the CDR3 is TGTGCCAGCAGCTTAGGGTACAGGGGGAACACCGGGGAGCTGTTTTTT.

This clonotype was counted at least ten times. The chain couples TRBV10-2 to TRBJ2-5; D is ambiguous. Germline-derived CDR1 and CDR2 are WSHSY and SAAADI. V was trimmed by 1 base and J by 6 bases, leaving 9 bases between them. This CDR3 contains 13 residues. CDR3 in amino acids: CASSEYSLKTQYF. As DNA, the CDR3 is TGCGCCAGCAGTGAGTACTCACTAAAGACCCAGTACTTC.

This clonotype was recorded at least ten times. The chain recombines TRBV6-6 with TRBJ2-7; TRBD2 matches 9 bases. Germline V CDR1 and CDR2: MNHNY, SVGAGI (reference sequence). CDR3 length: 13 amino acids. The trim removed 6 bases at V and 6 bases at J, leaving 6 bases unmatched. The CDR3 bases are TGTGCCAGCAGCCGCGGGGGGGAAGGCGAGCAGTACGTC. It is translated as CASSRGGEGEQYV.

About this clonotype: A much larger clone is a single base away; this may be a read error. The conserved final phenylalanine or tryptophan is absent from the CDR3, which likely points to a read error. This rearrangement joins TRBV10-2 to TRBJ1-2; D call uncertain. There are 13 residues in the CDR3. CDR1 WSHSY and CDR2 SAAADI come from the germline V gene. Trimming cost V 1 base and J 4 bases, with 7 bases left between them. In nucleotides, the CDR3 is TGCGCCAGCAGTGAGTTACAGCTCTATGGCTACACCTAC. Its translation: CASSELQLYGYTY.

This clonotype has at least ten counts. The J gene is TRBJ2-1, the V gene TRBV10-3, with TRBD2 as a possible D gene (5 bases). This CDR3 region has 14 residues. CDR1 ENHRY and CDR2 SYGVKD come from the germline V gene. Trimming stripped 8 bases from V and 4 bases from J, with 15 bases between. The CDR3 here is CAIGQERAYNEQFF. The CDR3 DNA sequence: TGTGCCATCGGTCAAGAGAGGGCTTACAATGAGCAGTTCTTC.

This clonotype was seen ten or more times. The CDR3 protein is CATSRDGMGQPQHF. In nucleotides, the CDR3 is TGTGCCACCAGCAGAGATGGGATGGGGCAGCCCCAGCATTTT. This chain joins TRBV15 and TRBJ1-5; D unclear. V lost 0 bases and J lost 7, with 10 bases in between. There are 14 residues in the CDR3. Germline assignment: CDR1 LNHNV and CDR2 YYDKDF (reference sequence).

At least ten counts were recorded for this clonotype. The V and J genes are TRBV12-3 or TRBV12-4 and TRBJ1-6, with TRBD1 as a possible D gene (5 bases). The germline V and J ends were trimmed by 6 bases and 13 bases, with 19 bases remaining between them. This CDR3 spans 14 amino acids. This chain's CDR3 is CASSSLTVPLPLHF. CDR3 DNA sequence: TGTGCCAGCAGCTCGCTGACAGTCCCGCTTCCCCTCCACTTT.

This clonotype was seen ten or more times. The rearrangement joins TRBV10-3 to TRBJ1-3, with D possibly TRBD1 on 5 matching bases. Germline CDR1 is ENHRY and CDR2 is SYGVKD. Trimming removed 6 bases at V and 0 bases at J, with 15 bases between. The CDR3 is 16 residues long. The CDR3 bases are TGTGCCATCAGCGAGGGACGTACGAGCTCTGGAAACACCATATATTTT. Its translation is CAISEGRTSSGNTIYF.

This clonotype was observed a few times. V and J are TRBV5-1 and TRBJ1-2; no definite D call. The germline CDR1 and CDR2 sequences are SGHRS and YFSETQ. Trimming took 2 bases from V and 0 from J, leaving 26 bases between them. The CDR3 covers 20 residues. The CDR3 loop is CASSFLLTQAPLTTNYGYTF. As DNA, the CDR3 is TGCGCCAGCAGCTTTCTTTTGACGCAGGCACCCCTTACAACTAACTATGGCTACACCTTC. Based on the CDR3 plus reference TRBV5-1 and TRBJ1-2, the full variable domain is KAGVTQTPRYLIKTRGQQVTLSCSPISGHRSVSWYQQTPGQGLQFLFEYFSETQRNKGNFPGRFSGRQFSNSRSEMNVSTLELGDSALYLCASSFLLTQAPLTTNYGYTFGSGTRLTVV.

At least ten counts were recorded for this clonotype. The chain is built from TRBV7-6 and TRBJ1-4; tentative D call: TRBD1 (6 bases). Germline V lookup: CDR1 SGHVS, CDR2 FNYEAQ. Trimming took off 1 base at V and 7 bases at J, with 13 bases between the two ends. The CDR3 runs 15 residues. The CDR3 bases are TGTGCCAGCAGCTTAGTCACAGGGCGAAGTGAAAAACTGTTTTTT. It specifies CASSLVTGRSEKLFF. Variable domain in full (rest from reference TRBV7-6 and TRBJ1-4): GAGVSQSPRYKVTKRGQDVALRCDPISGHVSLYWYRQALGQGPEFLTYFNYEAQQDKSGLPNDRFSAERPEGSISTLTIQRTEQRDSAMYRCASSLVTGRSEKLFFGSGTQLSVL.